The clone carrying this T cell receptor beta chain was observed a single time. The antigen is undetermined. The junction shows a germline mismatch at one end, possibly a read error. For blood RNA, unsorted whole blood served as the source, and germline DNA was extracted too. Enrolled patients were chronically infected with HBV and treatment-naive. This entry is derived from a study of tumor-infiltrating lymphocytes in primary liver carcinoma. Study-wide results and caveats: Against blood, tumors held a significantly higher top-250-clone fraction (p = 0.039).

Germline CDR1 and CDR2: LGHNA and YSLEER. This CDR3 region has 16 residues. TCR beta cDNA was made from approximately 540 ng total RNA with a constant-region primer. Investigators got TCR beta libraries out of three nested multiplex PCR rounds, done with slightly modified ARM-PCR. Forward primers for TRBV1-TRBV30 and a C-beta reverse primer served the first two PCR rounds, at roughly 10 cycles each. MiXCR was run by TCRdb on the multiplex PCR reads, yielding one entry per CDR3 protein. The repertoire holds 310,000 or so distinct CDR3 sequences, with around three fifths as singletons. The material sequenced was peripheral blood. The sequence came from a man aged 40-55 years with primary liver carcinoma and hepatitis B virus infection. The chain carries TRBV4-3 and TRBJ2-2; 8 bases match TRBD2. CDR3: CASSQSTGGGTGELFF. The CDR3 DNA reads TGCGCTAGCAGCCAAAGTACGGGGGGGGGGACCGGGGAGCTGTTTTTT.